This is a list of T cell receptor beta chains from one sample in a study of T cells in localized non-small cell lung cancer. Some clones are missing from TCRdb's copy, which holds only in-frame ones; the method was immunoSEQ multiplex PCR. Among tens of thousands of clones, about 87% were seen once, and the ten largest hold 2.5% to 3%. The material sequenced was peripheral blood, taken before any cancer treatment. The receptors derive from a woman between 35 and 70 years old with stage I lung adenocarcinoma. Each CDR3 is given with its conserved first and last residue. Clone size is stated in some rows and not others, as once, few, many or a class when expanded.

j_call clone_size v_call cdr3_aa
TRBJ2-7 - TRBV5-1 CASSAPAGEVYEQYF
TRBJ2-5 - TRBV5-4 CASSLGAQLAGGQETQYF
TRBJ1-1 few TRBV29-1 CSVEGPGNTEAFF
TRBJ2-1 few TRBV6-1 CALSSYNEQFF
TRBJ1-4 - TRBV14 CASSQEVSGKLFF
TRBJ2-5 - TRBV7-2 CASSFPPGLAGGGETQYF
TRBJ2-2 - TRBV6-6 CASSLLTGDTGELFF
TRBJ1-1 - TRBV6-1 CASTEGQWDTEAFF
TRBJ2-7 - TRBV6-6 CASSYSKAGDYEQYF
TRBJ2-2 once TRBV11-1 CASSLGLAETNTGELFF
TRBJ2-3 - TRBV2 CASKTGETSRDTQYF
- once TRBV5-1 CASSTPAANYAEQYF
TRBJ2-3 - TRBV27 CASRKDRAYGGPSTDTQYF
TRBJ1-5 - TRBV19 CASSTGRDYQPQHF
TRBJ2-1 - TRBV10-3 CAISESPGLASHNEQFF
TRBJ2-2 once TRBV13 CASSLKNWGLAGGRAGELFF
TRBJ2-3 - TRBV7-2 CASSFYGTGAEAQYF